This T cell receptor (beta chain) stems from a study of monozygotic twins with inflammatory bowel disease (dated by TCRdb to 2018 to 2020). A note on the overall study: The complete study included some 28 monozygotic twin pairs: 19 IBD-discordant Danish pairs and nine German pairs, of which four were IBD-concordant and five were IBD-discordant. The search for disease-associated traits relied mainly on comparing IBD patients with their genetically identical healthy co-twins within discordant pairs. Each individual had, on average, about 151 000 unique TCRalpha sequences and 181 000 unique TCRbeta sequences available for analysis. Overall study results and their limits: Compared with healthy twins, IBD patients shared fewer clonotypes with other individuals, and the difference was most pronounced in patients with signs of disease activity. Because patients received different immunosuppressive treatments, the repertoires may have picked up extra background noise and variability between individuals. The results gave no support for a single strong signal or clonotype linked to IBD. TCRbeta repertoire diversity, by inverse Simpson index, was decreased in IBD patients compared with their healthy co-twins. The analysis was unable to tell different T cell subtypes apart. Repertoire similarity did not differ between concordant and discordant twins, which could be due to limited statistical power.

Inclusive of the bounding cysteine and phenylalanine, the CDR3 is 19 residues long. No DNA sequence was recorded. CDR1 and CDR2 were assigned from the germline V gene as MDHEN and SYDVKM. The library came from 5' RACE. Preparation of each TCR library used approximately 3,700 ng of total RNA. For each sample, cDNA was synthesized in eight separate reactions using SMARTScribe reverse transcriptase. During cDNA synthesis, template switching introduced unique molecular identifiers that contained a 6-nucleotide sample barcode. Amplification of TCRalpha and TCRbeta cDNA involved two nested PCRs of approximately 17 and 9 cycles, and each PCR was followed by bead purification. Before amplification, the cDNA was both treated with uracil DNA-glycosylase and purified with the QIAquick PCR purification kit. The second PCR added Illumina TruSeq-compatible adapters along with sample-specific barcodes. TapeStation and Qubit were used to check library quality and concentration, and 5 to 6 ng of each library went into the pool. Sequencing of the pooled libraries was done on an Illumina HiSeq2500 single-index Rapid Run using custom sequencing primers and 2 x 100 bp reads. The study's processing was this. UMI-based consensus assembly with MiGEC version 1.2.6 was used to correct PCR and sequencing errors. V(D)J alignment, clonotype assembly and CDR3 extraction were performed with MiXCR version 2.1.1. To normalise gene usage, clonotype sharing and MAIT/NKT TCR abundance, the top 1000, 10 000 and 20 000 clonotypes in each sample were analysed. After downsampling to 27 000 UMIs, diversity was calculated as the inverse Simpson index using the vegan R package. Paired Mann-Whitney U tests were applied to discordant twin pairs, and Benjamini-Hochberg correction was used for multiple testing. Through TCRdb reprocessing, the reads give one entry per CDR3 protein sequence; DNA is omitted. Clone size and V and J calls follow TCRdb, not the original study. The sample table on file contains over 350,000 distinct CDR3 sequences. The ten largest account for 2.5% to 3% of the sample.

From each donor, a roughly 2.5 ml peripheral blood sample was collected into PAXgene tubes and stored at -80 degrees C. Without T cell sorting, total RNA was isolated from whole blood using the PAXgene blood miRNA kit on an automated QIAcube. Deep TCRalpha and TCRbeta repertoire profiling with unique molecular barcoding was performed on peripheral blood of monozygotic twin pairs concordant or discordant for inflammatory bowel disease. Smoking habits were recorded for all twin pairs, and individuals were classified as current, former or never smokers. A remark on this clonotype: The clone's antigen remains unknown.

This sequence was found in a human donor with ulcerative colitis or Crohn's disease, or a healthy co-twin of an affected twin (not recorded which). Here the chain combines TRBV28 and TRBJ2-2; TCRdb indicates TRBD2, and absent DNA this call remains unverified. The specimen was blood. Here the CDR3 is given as CASSFPIGGSGRNTGELFF.